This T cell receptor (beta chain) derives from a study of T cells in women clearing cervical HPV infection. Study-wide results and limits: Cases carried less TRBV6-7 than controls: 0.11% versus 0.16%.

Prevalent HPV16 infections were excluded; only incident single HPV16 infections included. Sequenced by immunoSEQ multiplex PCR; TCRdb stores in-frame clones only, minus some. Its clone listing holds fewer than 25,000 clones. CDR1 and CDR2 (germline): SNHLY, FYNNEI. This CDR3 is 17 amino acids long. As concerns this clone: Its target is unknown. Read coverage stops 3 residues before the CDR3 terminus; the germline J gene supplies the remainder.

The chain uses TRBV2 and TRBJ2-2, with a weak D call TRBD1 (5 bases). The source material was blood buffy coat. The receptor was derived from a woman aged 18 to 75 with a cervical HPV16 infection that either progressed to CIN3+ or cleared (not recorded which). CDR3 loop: CASSDPARARDNSPLFF. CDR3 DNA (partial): TGTGCCAGCAGTGATCCGGCCAGGGCTAGGGATAATTCACCG.